The entry that follows covers one T cell receptor (beta chain) sequence. This CDR3 contains 15 residues. CDR1 and CDR2 from the germline V gene are LGHDT and YNNKEL (reference sequence). The V end lost 4 bases, the J end lost 8 bases, and 19 bases lay between the germline ends. The sample comes from a study of T cells after yellow fever vaccination. TCRdb fed the 5' RACE reads into MiXCR, producing one record per CDR3 protein. The sample yields under 550,000 distinct CDR3 sequences, 21% seen once. The rearrangement links TRBV3-1 to TRBJ2-3, with D perhaps matching TRBD1 (5 bases). The specimen comprised PBMCs, sampled more than 20 days after the first yellow fever vaccination. This clonotype was obtained from a man between 18 and 29 years old who received the YFV17D yellow fever vaccine. The CDR3 coding sequence is TGTGCCAGCAGCCGGCCCTGGGGCGAGGAAGGTACGCAGTATTTT. Translating gives CASSRPWGEEGTQYF.